These T cell receptor beta chains were read from a single sample in a study of T-cell reconstitution after alpha-beta-depleted transplantation in children. TCRdb fed the PCR reads into MiXCR, producing one record per CDR3 protein. The sample consists of some 530,000 distinct CDR3 sequences, about an eighth of them appearing once. This specimen consisted of PBMCs from the stem cell graft donor, obtained from the stem cell graft. The receptors originated from a human donor who donated a stem cell graft to a child with combined immunodeficiency. The conserved cysteine and the conserved F or W are not part of the CDR3 here.

J: TRBJ2-3; V: TRBV11-2; CDR3: ASSSFDYIGWGADTQY
J: TRBJ1-4; V: TRBV6-1; CDR3: ASSEARRSEKLF
J: TRBJ2-7; V: TRBV20-1; CDR3: SASQPTYEQY
J: TRBJ1-3; V: TRBV28; CDR3: ASGRGTSGNTIY
J: TRBJ2-3; V: TRBV3-1; CDR3: ASSLRLAGTTDTQY
J: TRBJ2-6; V: TRBV15; CDR3: ATSRVTGVLT
J: TRBJ2-5; V: TRBV5-1; CDR3: ASSSTSGGAFRETQY
J: TRBJ1-2; V: TRBV4-3; CDR3: ASSQTASNYGYT
J: TRBJ2-7; V: TRBV4-3; CDR3: ASSQDWQGAYEQY
J: TRBJ1-2; V: TRBV20-1; CDR3: SAEDVQGYT
J: TRBJ2-1; V: TRBV29-1; CDR3: SVEIAPAGLSSGYFNEQF
J: TRBJ2-1; V: TRBV20-1; CDR3: SARDSSGREIEQF
J: TRBJ2-2; V: TRBV25-1; CDR3: AIHMDRENTGELF
J: TRBJ2-1; V: TRBV19; CDR3: ASSIPGGGNEQF
J: TRBJ1-3; V: TRBV7-8; CDR3: ASSLLRGAGNTIY
J: TRBJ2-7; V: TRBV19; CDR3: ASSLSGGLTGPYEQY
J: TRBJ2-7; V: TRBV7-9; CDR3: ASSFTGNPYEQY
J: TRBJ2-1; V: TRBV7-2; CDR3: ASSFLLSPYNEQF
J: TRBJ2-7; V: TRBV7-2; CDR3: ASSLWGSYEQY
J: TRBJ2-3; V: TRBV15; CDR3: ATSRTGGVDTQY
J: TRBJ1-6; V: TRBV11-2; CDR3: ASSLSRAGSSYNSPLH
J: TRBJ2-1; V: TRBV6-2/TRBV6-3; CDR3: ASSLGPGLYNEQF
J: TRBJ2-5; V: TRBV7-2; CDR3: ASSLGWKETQY
J: TRBJ2-4; V: TRBV13; CDR3: ASSLLWLQAKNIQY
J: TRBJ1-3; V: TRBV7-6; CDR3: ASSLAKGGGNTIY